This TCR beta chain was recorded in a study of CD8 T cells in Susac syndrome. Worth noting for this clonotype: Its antigen is not identified.

The CD8+ and CD4+ T cells were negatively isolated, with the TEMRA cells enriched by FACS. Trimming shortened V by 4 bases and J by 4 bases, and 9 bases separated the two germline ends. The CDR3 totals 13 residues. Germline V lookup: CDR1 LGHDT, CDR2 YNNKEL (reference sequence). General observations from the study: Regarding the TCR sequencing and HLA analysis, the study admitted that a relatively small number of individuals were involved.

Random hexamers were used to reverse transcribe about 0.45 to 1 ug of RNA. The method of amplification for TCR beta CDR3 was immunoSEQ multiplex PCR, covering 54 Vbeta and 13 Jbeta. One entry per CDR3 protein results from TCRdb running MiXCR on the immunoSEQ multiplex PCR reads. The repertoire holds more than 200,000 distinct CDR3 sequences, about 94% seen once, with 0.06% to 0.08% in the top ten. The chain uses TRBV3-1 and TRBJ2-3, with D perhaps TRBD2 (6 bases). This receptor was obtained from a human donor with multiple sclerosis. Input material: CD4+ T cells from PBMCs. The CDR3 DNA reads TGTGCCAGCAGCCCCAGCGGGCCAGATACGCAGTATTTT. Residues: CASSPSGPDTQYF.